The 18 T cell receptor beta chains in this list originate from one sample, sequenced in a study of T cell responses to AZD1222 COVID-19 vaccine. Sequencing was performed with immunoSEQ multiplex PCR; in TCRdb, only in-frame clones are kept and a portion is missing. The sample includes 110,000 to 150,000 clones, around 90% of them seen just once. The sample here was peripheral blood, taken on day 0 of AZD1222 vaccination. All receptors derive from an adult in good health.

A single count supports this clone. The chain combines TRBV4-1 with TRBJ2-7; D gene ambiguous. Trimming removed 4 bases at V and 0 bases at J, with 4 bases between. Germline CDR1 and CDR2: MGHRA and YSYEKL. The CDR3 covers 12 residues. The CDR3 DNA follows: TGCGCCAGCAGCCCGCTCTCCTACGAGCAGTACTTC. This sequence encodes CASSPLSYEQYF.

This rearrangement joins TRBV7-4 to TRBJ2-7; unclear D gene. CDR1 is SGHVT and CDR2 is SQSDAQ in the germline V gene. Trimming shortened V by 2 bases and J by 0 bases, and 17 bases separated the two germline ends. This CDR3 has 17 residues. Here the CDR3 DNA reads TGTGCCAGCAGCTTATTTTCGACGGAAACCCCCTCCTACGAGCAGTACTTC. Protein: CASSLFSTETPSYEQYF.

This chain connects TRBV6-5 to TRBJ1-1; D gene unclear. The CDR3 sequence is 13 residues long. Germline V lookup: CDR1 MNHEY, CDR2 SVGAGI. V was shortened by 3 bases and J by 1 base, with 6 bases between the two germline ends. The DNA for the CDR3 is TGTGCCAGCAGTTATGGTCCGAACACTGAAGCTTTCTTT. As protein: CASSYGPNTEAFF.

The chain links TRBV2 to TRBJ2-1; D is perhaps TRBD2 (5 bases). Trimming took off 3 bases at V and 0 bases at J, with 12 bases between the two ends. This CDR3 region has 16 residues. Germline CDR1 SNHLY, CDR2 FYNNEI. CDR3 amino acids: CASSDEAGYSYNEQFF. The CDR3 DNA reads TGTGCCAGCAGTGACGAGGCGGGTTACTCCTACAATGAGCAGTTCTTC.

V usage is TRBV10-2 and J usage is TRBJ1-4; D is uncertain. The germline CDR1 and CDR2 sequences are WSHSY and SAAADI. V was trimmed by 8 bases and J by 5 bases, leaving 15 bases between them. The length of the CDR3 is 14 residues. CDR3 amino acids: CASANRGGNEKLFF. CDR3 DNA sequence: TGCGCCAGCGCGAACCGGGGTGGGAATGAAAAACTGTTTTTT.

This clone came up once. The V call is TRBV13, the J call TRBJ2-1; TRBD2 matches at 9 bases. There are 15 residues in the CDR3. Germline assignment: CDR1 PRHDT and CDR2 FYEKMQ (reference sequence). J lost 7 bases, V lost 0 bases, and 4 bases had no gene match. The CDR3 region has the DNA TGTGCCAGCAGCTTAGGAAGCGGGAGGTTTAATGAGCAGTTCTTC. Its translation is CASSLGSGRFNEQFF.

The V call is TRBV3-1 (or the pseudogene TRBV3-2), the J call TRBJ2-1, with D perhaps TRBD1 (6 bases). Germline V gene data show CDR1 as LGHDT and CDR2 as YNNKEL (reference sequence). Trimming shortened V by 3 bases and J by 6 bases, and 9 bases separated the two germline ends. The CDR3 loop spans 13 amino acids. The CDR3 protein is CASSQRGSNEQFF. The CDR3 DNA reads as TGTGCCAGCAGCCAGAGGGGGTCCAATGAGCAGTTCTTC.

The DNA for the CDR3 is TGTGCCAGCGGACAGGGCAACTATGGCTACACCTTC. Protein: CASGQGNYGYTF. V is TRBV6-5 and J is TRBJ1-2; 8 bases align to TRBD1. V lost 8 bases, J lost 2 bases, and 1 base stayed unmatched. This CDR3 has 12 residues. CDR1 is MNHEY and CDR2 is SVGAGI in the germline V gene.

The chain uses TRBV5-1 and TRBJ2-1, with 11 bases matching TRBD2. CDR3 length: 16 residues. Germline CDR1 reads SGHRS; CDR2 reads YFSETQ. The ends lost 0 bases at V and 9 bases at J; junction bases unmatched: 8. The DNA for the CDR3 is TGCGCCAGCAGCTTGGCCCAGGGGCTAGCGGGAGGTGAGCAGTTCTTC. This encodes CASSLAQGLAGGEQFF.

The V call is TRBV10-3, the J call TRBJ2-7; no reliable D call. The germline gives CDR1 ENHRY, CDR2 SYGVKD. V was clipped by 0 bases and J by 3 bases, with 9 bases between them. This CDR3 contains 14 residues. CDR3 sequence: CAISESLGVYEQYF. In nucleotides, the CDR3 is TGTGCCATCAGTGAGTCGCTAGGTGTCTACGAGCAGTACTTC.

V usage is TRBV6-2 or TRBV6-3 and J usage is TRBJ1-2; no firm D call. Trimming pared 5 bases from V and 4 bases from J, leaving 14 bases between. The CDR3 spans 14 residues. CDR1 and CDR2 from the germline V gene are MNHEY and SVGEGT. In DNA, the CDR3 is TGTGCCAGCAGTCTCCGGTCGGTTCTCTATGGCTACACCTTC. Protein sequence: CASSLRSVLYGYTF.

The V gene is TRBV25-1, the J gene TRBJ2-5; the D gene is possibly TRBD1 (5 bases). V dropped 0 bases and J dropped 1 base, with 6 bases sitting between them. CDR1 and CDR2 from the germline V gene are MGHDK and SYGVNS. The CDR3 covers 14 residues. CDR3 DNA sequence: TGTGCCAGCAGTGAATATACAGGCCAAGAGACCCAGTACTTC. Its translation is CASSEYTGQETQYF.

CDR3 loop: CASSLGTDNQPQHF. For the CDR3, the DNA is TGCGCCAGCAGCTTGGGGACAGACAATCAGCCCCAGCATTTT. This rearrangement joins TRBV5-1 to TRBJ1-5; D might be TRBD1 (6 bases). V lost 0 bases and J 3 bases, leaving 7 bases between the germline ends. Germline values: CDR1 SGHRS, CDR2 YFSETQ. The CDR3 contains 14 residues.

V is TRBV5-4 and J is TRBJ2-3, with 9 bases fitting TRBD2. Germline CDR1 is SGHNT and CDR2 is YYREEE (reference sequence). This CDR3 contains 17 residues. With 3 bases clipped from V and 1 base from J, the junction kept 9 bases outside the gene matches. CDR3 region: CASSSRVAGVGTDTQYF. The CDR3 bases are TGTGCCAGCAGCTCACGGGTAGCGGGAGTGGGCACAGATACGCAGTATTTT.

The V and J genes are TRBV20-1 and TRBJ2-3; no definite D call. The ends were cut back, 3 bases at V and 7 bases at J, with 8 bases in the middle. Germline V gives CDR1 DFQATT, CDR2 SNEGSKA (reference sequence). The CDR3 runs 11 residues. The CDR3 here is CSASFGNTQYF. The CDR3 DNA reads as TGCAGTGCTAGTTTCGGAAATACGCAGTATTTT.

The table lists this clone with a count of one. The rearrangement joins TRBV4-1 to TRBJ2-6; no clear D gene. The CDR3 contains 15 residues. Per germline, CDR1 MGHRA and CDR2 YSYEKL. V was trimmed by 1 base and J by 6 bases, leaving 10 bases between them. CDR3 amino acids: CASSQVTSAANVLTF. In DNA, the CDR3 is TGCGCCAGCAGCCAAGTGACTTCCGCGGCCAACGTCCTGACTTTC.

V usage is TRBV30 and J usage is TRBJ1-2, with a weak D call TRBD1 (5 bases). Germline CDR1 and CDR2: GTSNPN and SVGIG (reference sequence). The CDR3 is 13 amino acids. V was cut by 1 base and J by 4 bases, with 10 bases left in between. The DNA for the CDR3 is TGTGCCTGGAGTGAGGGGCTCTTCTATGGCTACACCTTC. This encodes CAWSEGLFYGYTF.

V usage is TRBV6-4 and J usage is TRBJ1-1; D unresolved. This CDR3 has 13 residues. Per germline, CDR1 MRHNA and CDR2 SNTAGT. The V end lost 5 bases, the J end lost 1 base, and 8 bases lay between the germline ends. The CDR3 is CASSRTANTEAFF. The DNA for the CDR3 is TGTGCCAGCAGTCGAACAGCGAACACTGAAGCTTTCTTT.